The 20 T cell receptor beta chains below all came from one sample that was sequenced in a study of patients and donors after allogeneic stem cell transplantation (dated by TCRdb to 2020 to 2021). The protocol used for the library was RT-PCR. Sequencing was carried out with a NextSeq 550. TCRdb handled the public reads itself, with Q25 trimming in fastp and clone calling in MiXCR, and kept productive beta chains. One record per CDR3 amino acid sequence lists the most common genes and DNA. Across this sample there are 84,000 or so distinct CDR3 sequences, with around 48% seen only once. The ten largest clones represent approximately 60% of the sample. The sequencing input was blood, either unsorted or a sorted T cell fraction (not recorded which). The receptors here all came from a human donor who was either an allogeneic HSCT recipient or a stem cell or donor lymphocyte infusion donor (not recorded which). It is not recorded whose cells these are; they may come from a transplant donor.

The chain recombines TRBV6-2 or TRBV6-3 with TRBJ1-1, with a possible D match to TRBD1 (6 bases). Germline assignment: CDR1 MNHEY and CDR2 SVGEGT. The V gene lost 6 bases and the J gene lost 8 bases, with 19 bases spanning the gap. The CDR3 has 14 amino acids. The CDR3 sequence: CASRPSVHREEAFF. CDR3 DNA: TGTGCCAGCAGACCCTCCGTCCACAGGGAGGAAGCTTTCTTT.

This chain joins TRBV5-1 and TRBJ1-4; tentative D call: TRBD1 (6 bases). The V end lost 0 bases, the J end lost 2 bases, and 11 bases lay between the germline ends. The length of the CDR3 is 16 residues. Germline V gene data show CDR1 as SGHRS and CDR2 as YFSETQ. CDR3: CASSLEHQGTNEKLFF. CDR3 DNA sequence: TGCGCCAGCAGCTTGGAACACCAGGGGACTAATGAAAAACTGTTTTTT.

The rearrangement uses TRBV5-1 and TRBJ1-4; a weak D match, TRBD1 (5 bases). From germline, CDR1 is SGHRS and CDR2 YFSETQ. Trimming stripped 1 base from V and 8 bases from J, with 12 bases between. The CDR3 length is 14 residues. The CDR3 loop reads CASSLRGTDEKLFF. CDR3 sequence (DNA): TGCGCCAGCAGCTTGAGGGGTACCGACGAAAAACTGTTTTTT.

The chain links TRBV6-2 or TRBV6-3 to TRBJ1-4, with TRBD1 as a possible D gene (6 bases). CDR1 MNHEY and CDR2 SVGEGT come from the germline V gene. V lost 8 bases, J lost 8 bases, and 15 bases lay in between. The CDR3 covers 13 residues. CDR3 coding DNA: TGTGCCAGCCGGGACACCATAAAAGAAAAACTGTTTTTT. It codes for CASRDTIKEKLFF.

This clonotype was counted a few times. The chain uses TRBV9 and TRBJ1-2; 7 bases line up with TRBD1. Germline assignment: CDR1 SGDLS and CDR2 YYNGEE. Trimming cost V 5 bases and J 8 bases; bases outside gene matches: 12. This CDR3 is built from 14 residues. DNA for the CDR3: TGTGCCAGCAGAAGGGGTCAGGGGGTCGGCGGCTACACCTTC. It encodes CASRRGQGVGGYTF.

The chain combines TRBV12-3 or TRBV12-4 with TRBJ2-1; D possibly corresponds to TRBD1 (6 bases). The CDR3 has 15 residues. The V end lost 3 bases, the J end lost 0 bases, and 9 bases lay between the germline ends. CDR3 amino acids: CASSFLGGSYNEQFF. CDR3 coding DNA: TGTGCCAGCAGTTTTTTAGGGGGCTCCTACAATGAGCAGTTCTTC.

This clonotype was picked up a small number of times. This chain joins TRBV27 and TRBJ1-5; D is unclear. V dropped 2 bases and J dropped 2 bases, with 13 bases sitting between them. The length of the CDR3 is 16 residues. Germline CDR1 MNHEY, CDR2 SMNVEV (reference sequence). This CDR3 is CASSLVGLGGNQPQHF. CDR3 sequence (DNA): TGTGCCAGCAGTTTAGTGGGGTTGGGCGGCAATCAGCCCCAGCATTTT.

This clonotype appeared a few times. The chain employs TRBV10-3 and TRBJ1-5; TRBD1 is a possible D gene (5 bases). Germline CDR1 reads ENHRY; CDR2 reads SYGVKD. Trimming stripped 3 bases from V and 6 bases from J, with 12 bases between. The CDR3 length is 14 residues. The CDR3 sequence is CAISENLQGQPQHF. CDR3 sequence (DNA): TGTGCCATCAGTGAAAACCTCCAGGGTCAGCCCCAGCATTTT.

CDR3 coding DNA: TGCAGTGCTAGACTAGCGGAAAGTGCGAACACCGGGGAGCTGTTTTTT. Its translation is CSARLAESANTGELFF. The gene calls are TRBV20-1 and TRBJ2-2; 7 nucleotides line up with TRBD2. Germline values: CDR1 DFQATT, CDR2 SNEGSKA (reference sequence). The CDR3 is 16 amino acids. Trimming removed 2 bases from V and 0 bases from J; junction bases left unmatched: 6.

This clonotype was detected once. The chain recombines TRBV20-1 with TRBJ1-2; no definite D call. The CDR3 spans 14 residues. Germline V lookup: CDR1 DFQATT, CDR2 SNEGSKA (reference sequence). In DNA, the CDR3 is TGCAGCGGCGCCTTATTGGGATTTTCCTATGGCTACACCTTC. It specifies CSGALLGFSYGYTF.

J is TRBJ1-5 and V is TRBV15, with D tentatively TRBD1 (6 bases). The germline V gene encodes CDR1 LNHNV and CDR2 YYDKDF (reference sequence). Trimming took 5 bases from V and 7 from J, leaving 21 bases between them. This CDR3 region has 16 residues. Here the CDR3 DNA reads TGTGCCACCAGCCGCAGATATATAGGGGGTCGGCAGCCCCAGCATTTT. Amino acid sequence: CATSRRYIGGRQPQHF.

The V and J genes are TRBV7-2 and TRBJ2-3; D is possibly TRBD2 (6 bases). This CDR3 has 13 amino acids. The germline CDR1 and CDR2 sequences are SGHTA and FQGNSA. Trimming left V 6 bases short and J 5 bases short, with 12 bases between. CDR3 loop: CASSFLEGDTQYF. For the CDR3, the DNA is TGTGCCAGCAGTTTCTTGGAGGGAGATACGCAGTATTTT.

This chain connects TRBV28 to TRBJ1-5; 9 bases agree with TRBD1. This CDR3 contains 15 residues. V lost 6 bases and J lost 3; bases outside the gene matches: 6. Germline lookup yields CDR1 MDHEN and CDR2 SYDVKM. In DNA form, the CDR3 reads TGTGCCAGCAGATACGGGACAGGGCCCAATCAGCCCCAGCATTTT. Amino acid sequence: CASRYGTGPNQPQHF.

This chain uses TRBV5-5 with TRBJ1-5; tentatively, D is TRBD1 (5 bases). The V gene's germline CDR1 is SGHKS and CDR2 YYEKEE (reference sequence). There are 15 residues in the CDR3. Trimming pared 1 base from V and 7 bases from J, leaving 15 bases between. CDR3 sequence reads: CASSLQVGLRQPQHF. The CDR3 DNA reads TGTGCCAGCAGCTTGCAGGTGGGGCTTCGGCAGCCCCAGCATTTT.

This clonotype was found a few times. CDR3 amino acids: CAISGEQGYQPQHF. CDR3 nucleotide sequence: TGTGCCATCAGTGGGGAACAGGGGTATCAGCCCCAGCATTTT. The chain carries TRBV10-3 and TRBJ1-5, with TRBD1 matching 7 bases. Trimming at V came to 4 bases and at J to 5 bases, leaving 5 bases not matched to a gene. The CDR3 is 14 amino acids. Germline CDR1 ENHRY, CDR2 SYGVKD.

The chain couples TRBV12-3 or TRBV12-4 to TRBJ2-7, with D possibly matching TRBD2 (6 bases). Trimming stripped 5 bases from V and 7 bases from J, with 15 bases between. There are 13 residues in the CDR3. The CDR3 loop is CASSPPAGLEQYF. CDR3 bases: TGTGCCAGCAGTCCCCCCGCGGGGCTAGAGCAGTACTTC.

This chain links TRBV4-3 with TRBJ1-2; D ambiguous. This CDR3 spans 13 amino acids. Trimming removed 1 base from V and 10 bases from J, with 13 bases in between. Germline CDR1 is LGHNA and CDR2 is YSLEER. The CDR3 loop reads CASSQVTQTFYTF. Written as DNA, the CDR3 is TGCGCCAGCAGCCAAGTGACACAGACCTTCTACACCTTC.

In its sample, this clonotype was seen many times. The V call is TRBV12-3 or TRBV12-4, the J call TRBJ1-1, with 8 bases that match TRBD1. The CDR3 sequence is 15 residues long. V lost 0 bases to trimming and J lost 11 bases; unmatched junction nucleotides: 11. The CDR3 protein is CASSLATGGAVKAFF. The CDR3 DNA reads TGTGCCAGCAGTTTAGCAACAGGGGGAGCGGTAAAGGCTTTCTTT.

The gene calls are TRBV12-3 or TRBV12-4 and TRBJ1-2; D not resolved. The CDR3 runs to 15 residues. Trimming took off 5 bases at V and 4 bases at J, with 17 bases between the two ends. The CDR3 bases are TGTGCCAGCAGTCCCCCCCCGGGTACCTTCTATGGCTACACCTTC. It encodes CASSPPPGTFYGYTF.

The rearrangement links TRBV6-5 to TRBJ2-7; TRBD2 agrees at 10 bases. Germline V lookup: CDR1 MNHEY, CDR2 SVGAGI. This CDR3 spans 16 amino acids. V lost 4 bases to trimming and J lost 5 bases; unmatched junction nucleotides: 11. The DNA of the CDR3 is TGTGCCAGCAGTTCCTTAATAGCGGGAGGCAGGCACGAGCAGTACTTC. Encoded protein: CASSSLIAGGRHEQYF.